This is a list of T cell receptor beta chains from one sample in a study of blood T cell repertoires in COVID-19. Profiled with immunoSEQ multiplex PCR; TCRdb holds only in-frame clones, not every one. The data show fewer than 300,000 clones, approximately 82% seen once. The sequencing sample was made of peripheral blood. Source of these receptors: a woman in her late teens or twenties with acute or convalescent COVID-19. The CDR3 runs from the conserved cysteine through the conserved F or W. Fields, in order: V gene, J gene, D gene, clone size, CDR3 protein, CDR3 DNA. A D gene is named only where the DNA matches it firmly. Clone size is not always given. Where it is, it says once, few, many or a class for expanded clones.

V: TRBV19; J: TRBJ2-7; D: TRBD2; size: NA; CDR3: CASSFGGSSYEQYF; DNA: TGTGCCAGTAGTTTCGGCGGGAGTTCCTACGAGCAGTACTTC
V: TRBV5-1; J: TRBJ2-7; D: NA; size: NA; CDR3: CASRGTGPEQYF; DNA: TGCGCCAGCAGGGGAACAGGCCCCGAGCAGTACTTC
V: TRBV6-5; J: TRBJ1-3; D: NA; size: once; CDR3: CASRPRGSGTNTIYF; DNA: TGTGCCAGCAGGCCGAGGGGGTCAGGAACAAACACCATATATTTT
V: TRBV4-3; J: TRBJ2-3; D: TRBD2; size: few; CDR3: CASSQDKAGGPDTQYF; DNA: TGCGCCAGCAGCCAAGATAAAGCGGGAGGGCCAGATACGCAGTATTTT
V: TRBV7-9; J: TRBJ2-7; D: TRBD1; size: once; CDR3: CASSRTGYEQYF; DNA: TGTGCCAGCAGCCGGACAGGGTACGAGCAGTACTTC
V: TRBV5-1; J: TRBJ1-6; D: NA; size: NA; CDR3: CASSSGNSPLHF; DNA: TGCGCCAGCAGCTCGGGGAATTCACCCCTCCACTTT
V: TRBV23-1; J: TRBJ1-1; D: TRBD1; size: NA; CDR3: CGGGGQVNTEAFF; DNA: TGCGGTGGAGGGGGACAGGTAAACACTGAAGCTTTCTTT
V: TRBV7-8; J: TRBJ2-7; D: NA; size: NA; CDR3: CASSRGRSNLMPSFYEQYF; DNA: TGTGCCAGCAGCCGAGGGAGGTCGAATTTGATGCCCTCCTTCTACGAGCAGTACTTC
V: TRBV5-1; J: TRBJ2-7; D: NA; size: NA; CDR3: CASSLSGNSYEQYF; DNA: TGCGCCAGCAGCTTGTCCGGGAACTCCTACGAGCAGTACTTC
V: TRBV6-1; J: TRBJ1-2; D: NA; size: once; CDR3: CASSEESVYGYTF; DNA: TGTGCCAGCAGTGAAGAGTCAGTATATGGCTACACCTTC
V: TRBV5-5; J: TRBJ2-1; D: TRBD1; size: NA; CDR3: CASSRGTGGYNEQFF; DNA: TGTGCCAGCAGCCGCGGGACAGGGGGTTACAATGAGCAGTTCTTC
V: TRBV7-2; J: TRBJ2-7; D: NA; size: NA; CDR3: CASSLFGSGGAPYEQYF; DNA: TGTGCCAGCAGCTTATTTGGTTCTGGAGGGGCCCCCTACGAGCAGTACTTC
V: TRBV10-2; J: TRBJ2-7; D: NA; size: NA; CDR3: CASSVVYAGEQYF; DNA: TGCGCCAGCAGTGTGGTATACGCAGGGGAGCAGTACTTC
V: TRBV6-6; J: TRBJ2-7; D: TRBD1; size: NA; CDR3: CASRSPGTDSYEQYF; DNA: TGTGCCAGCAGATCCCCTGGGACAGACTCCTACGAGCAGTACTTC
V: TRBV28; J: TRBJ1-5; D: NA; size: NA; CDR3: CASLYQGRYSNQPQHF; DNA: TGTGCCAGCCTATACCAGGGGCGTTATAGCAATCAGCCCCAGCATTTT
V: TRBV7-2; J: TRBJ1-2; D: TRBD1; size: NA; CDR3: CASSSTGGVYGYTF; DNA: TGTGCCAGCAGCTCAACAGGGGGGGTCTATGGCTACACCTTC
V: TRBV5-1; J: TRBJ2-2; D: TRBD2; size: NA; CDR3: CASSFLAGESAGELFF; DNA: TGCGCCAGCAGCTTTTTAGCGGGAGAGTCAGCCGGGGAGCTGTTTTTT
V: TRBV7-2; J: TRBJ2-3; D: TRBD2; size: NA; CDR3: CASSPLERGDTQYF; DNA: TGTGCCAGCAGCCCTCTCGAGCGGGGAGATACGCAGTATTTT
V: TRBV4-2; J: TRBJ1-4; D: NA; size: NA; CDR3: CASSQGPGVGGEKLFF; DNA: TGTGCCAGCAGCCAAGGGCCCGGGGTTGGAGGTGAAAAACTGTTTTTT
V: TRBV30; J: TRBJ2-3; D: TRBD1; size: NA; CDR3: CAQETTGSRTDTQYF; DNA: TGTGCCCAAGAAACGACAGGGTCTCGGACAGATACGCAGTATTTT
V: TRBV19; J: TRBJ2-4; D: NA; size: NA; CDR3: CASSIRGELAKNIQYF; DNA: TGTGCCAGTAGTATCCGCGGCGAACTAGCCAAAAACATTCAGTACTTC
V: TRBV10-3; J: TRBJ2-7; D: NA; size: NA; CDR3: CAITPGASYEQYF; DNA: TGTGCCATCACCCCCGGAGCCTCCTACGAGCAGTACTTC
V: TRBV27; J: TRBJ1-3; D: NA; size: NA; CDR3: CASSFSDSGNTIYF; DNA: TGTGCCAGCAGTTTTTCAGACTCTGGAAACACCATATATTTT
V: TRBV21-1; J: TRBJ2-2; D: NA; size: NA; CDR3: CASSTQGPPHTGELFF; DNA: TGTGCCAGCAGCACTCAGGGTCCCCCCCACACCGGGGAGCTGTTTTTT
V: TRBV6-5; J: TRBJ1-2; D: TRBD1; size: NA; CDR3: CASSSPGQGKIYGYTF; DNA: TGTGCCAGCAGTTCTCCGGGACAGGGGAAAATCTATGGCTACACCTTC
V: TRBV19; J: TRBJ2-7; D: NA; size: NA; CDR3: CATTGTESYEQYF; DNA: TGTGCCACCACCGGGACTGAATCCTACGAGCAGTACTTC
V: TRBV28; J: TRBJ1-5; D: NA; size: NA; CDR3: CASTNGGQFYQPQHF; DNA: TGTGCCAGCACCAACGGAGGCCAGTTTTATCAGCCCCAGCATTTT
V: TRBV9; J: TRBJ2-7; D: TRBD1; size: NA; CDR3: CASSASFTTGSDEQYF; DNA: TGTGCCAGCAGCGCGTCCTTTACGACAGGGTCCGACGAGCAGTACTTC
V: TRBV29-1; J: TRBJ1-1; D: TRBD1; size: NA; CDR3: CSVRTGGYTEAFF; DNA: TGCAGCGTACGGACAGGGGGGTACACTGAAGCTTTCTTT
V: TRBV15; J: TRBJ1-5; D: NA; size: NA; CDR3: CATSRDTTFPQPQHF; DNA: TGTGCCACCAGCAGAGATACCACATTCCCCCAGCCCCAGCATTTT
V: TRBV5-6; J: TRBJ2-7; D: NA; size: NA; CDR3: CASSYDSGHGSYEQYF; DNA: TGTGCCAGCAGCTATGACTCGGGACACGGCTCCTACGAGCAGTACTTC
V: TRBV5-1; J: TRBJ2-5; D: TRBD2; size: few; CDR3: CASRPGTSGIRNQETQYF; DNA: TGCGCCAGCAGGCCGGGGACTAGCGGGATCCGAAACCAAGAGACCCAGTACTTC
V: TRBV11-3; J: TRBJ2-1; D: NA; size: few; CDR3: CASARGEAYNEQFF; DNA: TGTGCCAGCGCCCGTGGTGAGGCATACAATGAGCAGTTCTTC
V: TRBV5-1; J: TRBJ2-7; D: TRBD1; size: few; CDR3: CASSSGTGGYEQYF; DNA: TGCGCCAGCAGCTCCGGGACAGGGGGTTACGAGCAGTACTTC
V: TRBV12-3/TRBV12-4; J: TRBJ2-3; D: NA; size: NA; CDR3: CASSFVATDTQYF; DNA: TGTGCCAGCAGTTTTGTAGCCACAGATACGCAGTATTTT
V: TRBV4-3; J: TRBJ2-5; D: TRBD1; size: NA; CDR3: CASSQVRDRGLPGQETQYF; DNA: TGCGCCAGCAGCCAAGTCCGGGACAGGGGTCTCCCGGGGCAAGAGACCCAGTACTTC
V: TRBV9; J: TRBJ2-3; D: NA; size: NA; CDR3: CASSTTQLTDTQYF; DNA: TGTGCCAGCAGCACTACCCAGCTCACAGATACGCAGTATTTT
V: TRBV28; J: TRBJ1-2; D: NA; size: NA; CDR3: CASSLGVSYRGYTF; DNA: TGTGCCAGCAGTTTAGGTGTCAGCTACAGGGGCTACACCTTC
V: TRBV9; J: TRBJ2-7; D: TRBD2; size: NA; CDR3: CASSVAGTSASYEQYF; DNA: TGTGCCAGCAGCGTAGCAGGGACTAGCGCCTCCTACGAGCAGTACTTC
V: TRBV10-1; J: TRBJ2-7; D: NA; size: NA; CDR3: CARSEGSGAYEQYF; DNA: TGCGCCAGATCTGAAGGGAGTGGAGCCTACGAGCAGTACTTC
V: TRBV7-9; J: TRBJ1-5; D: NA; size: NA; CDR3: CASSPGPGRGQPQHF; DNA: TGTGCCAGCAGCCCTGGCCCAGGACGGGGTCAGCCCCAGCATTTT
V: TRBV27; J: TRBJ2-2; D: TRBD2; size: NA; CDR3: CASSSGLAGVSMTGELFF; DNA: TGTGCCAGCAGTTCGGGACTAGCGGGAGTGTCCATGACCGGGGAGCTGTTTTTT
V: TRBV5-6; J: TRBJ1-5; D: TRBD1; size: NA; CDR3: CASSLGQGAWQPQHF; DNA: TGTGCCAGCAGCTTGGGGCAGGGGGCATGGCAGCCCCAGCATTTT
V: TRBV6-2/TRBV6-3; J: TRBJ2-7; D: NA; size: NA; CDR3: CASSYGQGPYEQYF; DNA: TGTGCCAGCAGTTACGGCCAGGGTCCGTACGAGCAGTACTTC
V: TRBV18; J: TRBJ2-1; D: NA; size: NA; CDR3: CASSPISGQATGEFF; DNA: TGTGCCAGCTCACCGATAAGTGGACAGGCAACGGGAGAGTTCTTC
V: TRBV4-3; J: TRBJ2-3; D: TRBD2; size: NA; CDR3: CASSQLSGTSGLYF; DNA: TGCGCCAGCAGCCAACTCTCCGGGACTAGCGGGTTGTATTTT
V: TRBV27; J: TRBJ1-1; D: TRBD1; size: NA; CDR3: CASSLQGGTEAFF; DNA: TGTGCCAGCAGTTTACAGGGGGGCACTGAAGCTTTCTTT
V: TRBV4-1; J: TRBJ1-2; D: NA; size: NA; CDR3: CASSQGTELYGYTF; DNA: TGCGCCAGCAGCCAAGGAACAGAACTCTATGGCTACACCTTC
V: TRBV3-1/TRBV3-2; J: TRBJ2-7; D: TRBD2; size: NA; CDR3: CASSQGTSRHEQYF; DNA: TGTGCCAGCAGCCAGGGGACTAGCCGCCACGAGCAGTACTTC
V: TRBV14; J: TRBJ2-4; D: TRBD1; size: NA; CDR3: CASSQDSGGEDIQYF; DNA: TGTGCCAGCAGCCAAGATTCAGGGGGCGAAGACATTCAGTACTTC
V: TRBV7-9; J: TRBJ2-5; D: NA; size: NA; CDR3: CASSLGSGWETQYF; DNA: TGTGCCAGCAGCTTAGGATCGGGGTGGGAGACCCAGTACTTC
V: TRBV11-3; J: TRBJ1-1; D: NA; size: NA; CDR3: CASSSDRMNTEAFF; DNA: TGTGCCAGCAGCTCGGACAGAATGAACACTGAAGCTTTCTTT
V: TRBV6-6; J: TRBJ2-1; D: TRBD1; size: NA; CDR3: CASSQGQTIMGNEQFF; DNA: TGTGCCAGCAGTCAGGGACAGACGATTATGGGGAATGAGCAGTTCTTC
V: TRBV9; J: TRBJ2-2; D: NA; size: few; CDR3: CASSTRPTGELFF; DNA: TGTGCCAGCAGCACACGCCCCACCGGGGAGCTGTTTTTT
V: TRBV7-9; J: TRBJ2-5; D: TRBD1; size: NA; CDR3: CASSYSSRGLETQYF; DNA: TGTGCCAGCAGCTACAGCTCCAGGGGGCTGGAGACCCAGTACTTC